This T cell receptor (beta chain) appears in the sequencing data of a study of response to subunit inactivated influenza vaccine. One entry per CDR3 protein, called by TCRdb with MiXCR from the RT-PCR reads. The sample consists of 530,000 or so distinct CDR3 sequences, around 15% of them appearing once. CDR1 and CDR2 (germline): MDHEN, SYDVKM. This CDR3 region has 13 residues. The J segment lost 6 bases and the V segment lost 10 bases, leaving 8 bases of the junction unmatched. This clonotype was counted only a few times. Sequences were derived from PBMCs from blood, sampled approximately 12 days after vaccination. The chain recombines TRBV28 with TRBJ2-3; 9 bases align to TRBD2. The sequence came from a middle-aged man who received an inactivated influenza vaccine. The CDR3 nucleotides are TGTGCCACCCGGGGGAGCGGGGGGGATACGCAGTATTTT. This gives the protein CATRGSGGDTQYF.